Each of the 25 T cell receptor beta chains below was sequenced from the same sample in a study of T cell responses to AZD1222 COVID-19 vaccine. Assay used: immunoSEQ multiplex PCR; TCRdb lists only in-frame clones, some missing. The sample yields over 110,000 clones, roughly nine tenths seen once. The sample consisted of peripheral blood, taken 28 days after the second AZD1222 dose. Every receptor here comes from an adult who received the AZD1222 COVID-19 vaccine.

This chain uses TRBV6-5 with TRBJ1-1; D not certain. Trimming left V 5 bases short and J 3 bases short, with 13 bases between. This CDR3 comprises 14 residues. Germline lookup yields CDR1 MNHEY and CDR2 SVGAGI. CDR3 in amino acids: CASSPKPKYTEAFF. The CDR3 region has the DNA TGTGCCAGCAGTCCAAAACCCAAGTACACTGAAGCTTTCTTT.

J is TRBJ1-2 and V is TRBV6-8; maybe TRBD1 (5 bases). V was trimmed by 6 bases and J by 6 bases, leaving 17 bases between them. The CDR3 loop spans 14 amino acids. Per the germline V gene, CDR1 is MNHGY and CDR2 is SAAAGT. This CDR3 is CASREGDGGNGYTF. CDR3 bases: TGTGCCAGCAGAGAAGGGGACGGCGGAAATGGCTACACCTTC.

The chain links TRBV5-1 to TRBJ2-7; the match to TRBD2 covers 9 bases. The trim removed 0 bases at V and 3 bases at J, leaving 7 bases unmatched. Per germline, CDR1 SGHRS and CDR2 YFSETQ. This CDR3 contains 16 residues. The CDR3 here is CASSLVGVAGDYEQYF. The CDR3 DNA sequence: TGCGCCAGCAGCTTGGTAGGGGTAGCGGGAGACTACGAGCAGTACTTC. The full variable domain, its missing parts supplied by reference TRBV5-1 and TRBJ2-7, is KAGVTQTPRYLIKTRGQQVTLSCSPISGHRSVSWYQQTPGQGLQFLFEYFSETQRNKGNFPGRFSGRQFSNSRSEMNVSTLELGDSALYLCASSLVGVAGDYEQYFGPGTRLTVT.

The V gene is TRBV11-2, the J gene TRBJ1-2; D unresolved. This CDR3 has 11 amino acids. V dropped 6 bases and J dropped 12 bases, with 14 bases sitting between them. The germline V gene has CDR1 SGHAT and CDR2 FQNNGV. CDR3 sequence: CASRGREINTF. The DNA of the CDR3 is TGTGCCAGCAGGGGGAGGGAGATTAACACCTTC.

The chain joins TRBV6-4 to TRBJ1-2, with 10 bases fitting TRBD1. Trimming cost V 4 bases and J 7 bases; bases outside gene matches: 9. CDR3 length: 15 amino acids. Germline assignment: CDR1 MRHNA and CDR2 SNTAGT. The CDR3 loop reads CASSALTGGAGGYTF. The CDR3 DNA is TGTGCCAGCAGTGCCTTGACAGGGGGCGCCGGTGGCTACACCTTC.

This clone was detected once. The V and J genes are TRBV10-3 and TRBJ1-4, with D unclear. This CDR3 comprises 11 residues. The V and J ends lost 2 bases and 8 bases respectively, with 3 bases between them. Germline V lookup: CDR1 ENHRY, CDR2 SYGVKD. The CDR3 DNA sequence: TGTGCCATCAGTGAGGGCGAAAAACTGTTTTTT. Protein product: CAISEGEKLFF.

The chain employs TRBV7-2 and TRBJ1-6; 7 bases line up with TRBD1. This CDR3 has 15 amino acids. Trimming took 3 bases from V and 8 from J; bases not matched to a gene: 7. Germline lookup yields CDR1 SGHTA and CDR2 FQGNSA. DNA of the CDR3: TGTGCCAGCAGCTTCGATCAACAGGGGCATTCACCCCTCCACTTT. Amino acids: CASSFDQQGHSPLHF.

The gene calls are TRBV6-5 and TRBJ2-7, with D possibly matching TRBD1 (5 bases). The CDR3 spans 14 residues. With 1 base removed from V and 2 bases from J, the gap between germline ends came to 9 bases. Germline V gene sequence: CDR1 MNHEY, CDR2 SVGAGI. The CDR3 nucleotides read TGTGCCAGCAGTTACTATCCAGGGCCCTACGAGCAGTACTTC. Translated, it gives CASSYYPGPYEQYF.

This chain links TRBV6-5 with TRBJ1-1; D gene ambiguous. V dropped 0 bases and J dropped 1 base, with 9 bases sitting between them. Germline V gene data show CDR1 as MNHEY and CDR2 as SVGAGI. The CDR3 has 15 residues. The CDR3 protein is CASSYSTAPNTEAFF. The CDR3 DNA reads TGTGCCAGCAGTTACTCGACGGCCCCGAACACTGAAGCTTTCTTT.

The gene calls are TRBV27 and TRBJ2-1, with D unresolved. CDR3 length equals 14 residues. Deletions cut 0 bases from V and 2 bases from J, with 5 bases between. Germline V gene lookup returns CDR1 MNHEY and CDR2 SMNVEV (reference sequence). CDR3 in DNA: TGTGCCAGCAGTTTATCCGACCCCTACAATGAGCAGTTCTTC. It yields the protein CASSLSDPYNEQFF.

J is TRBJ1-2 and V is TRBV7-8; D is perhaps TRBD1 (5 bases). The V end was cut by 1 base, the J end by 4 bases, with 13 bases between. Germline CDR1 reads SGHVS; CDR2 reads FQNEAQ. CDR3 length: 15 residues. Here the CDR3 DNA reads TGTGCCAGCAGCTTAGTGGTCGGGGACTCCTATGGCTACACCTTC. Translation: CASSLVVGDSYGYTF. Supplemented by reference TRBV7-8 and TRBJ1-2, the full variable domain reads GAGVSQSPRYKVAKRGQDVALRCDPISGHVSLFWYQQALGQGPEFLTYFQNEAQLDKSGLPSDRFFAERPEGSVSTLKIQRTQQEDSAVYLCASSLVVGDSYGYTFGSGTRLTVV.

The chain is built from TRBV5-4 and TRBJ1-1; D ambiguous. This CDR3 has 13 amino acids. With 4 bases removed from V and 3 bases from J, the gap between germline ends came to 10 bases. Germline V gene sequence: CDR1 SGHNT, CDR2 YYREEE (reference sequence). This CDR3 is CASSVGIDTEAFF. DNA for the CDR3: TGTGCCAGCAGCGTCGGGATAGACACTGAAGCTTTCTTT.

The J gene is TRBJ1-5, the V gene TRBV7-2; 7 bases map to TRBD1. This CDR3 is built from 13 residues. Per germline, CDR1 SGHTA and CDR2 FQGNSA. V dropped 1 base and J dropped 11; count of bases not matched to a gene: 5. DNA of the CDR3: TGTGCCAGCAGCTTAGGGTTCGACAGGGCCCAGCATTTT. Its translation is CASSLGFDRAQHF.

J is TRBJ1-1 and V is TRBV10-3; D not certain. Germline assignment: CDR1 ENHRY and CDR2 SYGVKD. The CDR3 covers 14 residues. V was clipped by 2 bases and J by 0 bases, with 7 bases between them. The CDR3 loop reads CAISEGEMNTEAFF. Here the CDR3 DNA reads TGTGCCATCAGTGAGGGAGAAATGAACACTGAAGCTTTCTTT.

The rearrangement joins TRBV27 to TRBJ1-4, with 7 bases that match TRBD1. V lost 2 bases and J lost 7; bases outside the gene matches: 7. The length of the CDR3 is 15 residues. CDR1 is MNHEY and CDR2 is SMNVEV in the germline V gene (reference sequence). CDR3 region: CASSLAQGRGEKLFF. Written as DNA, the CDR3 is TGTGCCAGCAGTTTAGCACAGGGGAGAGGTGAAAAACTGTTTTTT.

J is TRBJ2-1 and V is TRBV29-1, with TRBD2 identical over 8 bases. Germline V gene sequence: CDR1 SQVTM, CDR2 ANQGSEA. The CDR3 runs to 13 residues. J lost 7 bases, V lost 8 bases, and 10 bases had no gene match. The CDR3 region has the DNA TGCAGCCTCGGGAGGGGCGGAATGAATGAGCAGTTCTTC. This codes for CSLGRGGMNEQFF.

This clone has a handful of counts. Other DNA variants within this sample encode the same CDR3. V gene TRBV2 combines with J gene TRBJ1-1, with a possible D match to TRBD1 (5 bases). Between the trimmed V and J ends, which lost 9 bases and 5 bases, there was a span of 13 bases. Germline-derived CDR1 and CDR2 are SNHLY and FYNNEI. The CDR3 sequence is 12 residues long. CDR3 coding DNA: TGTGCCAGTGGGGGGGGGAGAACTGAAGCTTTCTTT. It encodes CASGGGRTEAFF. Full variable domain (rest looked up from reference TRBV2 and TRBJ1-1): EPEVTQTPSHQVTQMGQEVILRCVPISNHLYFYWYRQILGQKVEFLVSFYNNEISEKSEIFDDQFSVERPDGSNFTLKIRSTKLEDSAMYFCASGGGRTEAFFGQGTRLTVV.

The chain carries TRBV5-1 and TRBJ1-6; 7 bases match TRBD1. Germline V lookup: CDR1 SGHRS, CDR2 YFSETQ. CDR3 size: 19 residues. The junction had 17 bases not matched to a gene; V was cut back by 1 base and J by 7 bases. In nucleotides, the CDR3 is TGCGCCAGCAGCTTGTTTGGGACAGAGAGTTGGACTACAAATTCACCCCTCCACTTT. As protein: CASSLFGTESWTTNSPLHF. Combining the CDR3 with reference TRBV5-1 and TRBJ1-6 gives the whole variable domain KAGVTQTPRYLIKTRGQQVTLSCSPISGHRSVSWYQQTPGQGLQFLFEYFSETQRNKGNFPGRFSGRQFSNSRSEMNVSTLELGDSALYLCASSLFGTESWTTNSPLHFGNGTRLTVT.

V is TRBV6-5 and J is TRBJ2-1; D uncertain. The germline V gene has CDR1 MNHEY and CDR2 SVGAGI. The germline V and J ends were trimmed by 5 bases and 15 bases, with 14 bases remaining between them. The CDR3 runs 11 residues. The CDR3, as DNA: TGTGCCAGCAGTCCCAGCCGCGACGTGTTCTTC. Its protein is CASSPSRDVFF.

The chain has TRBV3-1 (or the pseudogene TRBV3-2) and TRBJ2-7; 10 nucleotides line up with TRBD2. The germline CDR1 and CDR2 sequences are LGHDT and YNNKEL (reference sequence). This CDR3 spans 15 amino acids. V shed 2 bases and J 3 bases; nucleotides not matched to a gene: 4. CDR3 coding DNA: TGTGCCAGCAGCCAAAAACTAGCGGGAAACTACGAGCAGTACTTC. This encodes CASSQKLAGNYEQYF.

This rearrangement joins TRBV9 to TRBJ2-7; TRBD1 is a possible D gene (5 bases). The CDR3 runs 16 residues. Germline V CDR1 and CDR2: SGDLS, YYNGEE. Trimming shortened V by 4 bases and J by 0 bases, and 17 bases separated the two germline ends. The DNA of the CDR3 is TGTGCCAGCAGCCCATGGGGCGACGCGAGCTCCTACGAGCAGTACTTC. Translation gives CASSPWGDASSYEQYF. The full variable domain, completed using reference TRBV9 and TRBJ2-7, is DSGVTQTPKHLITATGQRVTLRCSPRSGDLSVYWYQQSLDQGLQFLIQYYNGEERAKGNILERFSAQQFPDLHSELNLSSLELGDSALYFCASSPWGDASSYEQYFGPGTRLTVT.

This sequence joins TRBV27 and TRBJ1-2; TRBD1 is a possible D gene (6 bases). This CDR3 has 11 amino acids. Germline V lookup: CDR1 MNHEY, CDR2 SMNVEV (reference sequence). V gave up 10 bases and J gave up 6 bases, with 12 bases separating them. The CDR3 nucleotides are TGTGCCACGATGGGGGCGAATGGCTACACCTTC. Translating gives CATMGANGYTF.

The chain recombines TRBV19 with TRBJ1-2; the D gene is possibly TRBD1 (5 bases). The CDR3 runs to 13 residues. From germline, CDR1 is LNHDA and CDR2 SQIVND (reference sequence). Trimming removed 6 bases from V and 5 bases from J, with 13 bases in between. CDR3 in DNA: TGTGCCAGTAGGAGTGCAGGGTCATATGGCTACACCTTC. This gives the protein CASRSAGSYGYTF.

Turning to this clone: The junction departs from germline at one end; a sequencing error may be responsible. V is TRBV7-7 and J is TRBJ2-5, with D perhaps matching TRBD1 (5 bases). Germline V gives CDR1 SSHAT, CDR2 FNYEAQ (reference sequence). This CDR3 is built from 13 residues. DNA of the CDR3: TGTGCTAGCAGCTTAGATCCAGGGGAGACCCAGTACTTC. As protein: CASSLDPGETQYF.

V is TRBV7-9 and J is TRBJ2-1; D is perhaps TRBD1 or TRBD2 (6 bases each). CDR1 and CDR2 from the germline V gene are SEHNR and FQNEAQ (reference sequence). CDR3 length: 11 residues. The V end lost 5 bases, the J end lost 10 bases, and 9 bases lay between the germline ends. Written as DNA, the CDR3 is TGTGCCAGCAGCCCGGGGGCGGAGCAGTTCTTC. It translates to CASSPGAEQFF.